This is a list of T cell receptor beta chains from one sample in a study of T cells in Graves' hyperthyroidism and ophthalmopathy. TCRdb re-called the multiplex PCR reads through MiXCR, storing one row per CDR3 protein. This sample has a few hundred thousand distinct CDR3 sequences; roughly 25% occur once, and the top ten carry around 67%. Input material: blood. The receptors derive from a middle-aged man with Graves' hyperthyroidism. Each CDR3 is given with its conserved first and last residue. D genes are given only for firm matches. Size tells how often a clone was seen (once, few, many) or the class of an expanded clone, and some rows leave it out.

d_gene: TRBD1; j_gene: TRBJ2-7; abundance: NA; v_gene: TRBV29-1; CDR3aa: CSVRDRGLYEQYF; CDR3nt: TGCAGCGTCCGGGACAGGGGGCTTTACGAGCAGTACTTC
d_gene: NA; j_gene: TRBJ2-5; abundance: NA; v_gene: TRBV24-1; CDR3aa: CATSDSTGETQYF; CDR3nt: TGTGCCACCAGTGACTCGACTGGGGAGACCCAGTACTTC
d_gene: TRBD1; j_gene: TRBJ1-6; abundance: few; v_gene: TRBV7-9; CDR3aa: CASSSSLTGLNSPLHF; CDR3nt: TGTGCCAGCAGCTCAAGCCTGACAGGGTTGAATTCACCCCTCCACTTT
d_gene: TRBD2; j_gene: TRBJ2-7; abundance: many; v_gene: TRBV20-1; CDR3aa: CSARSWTSGNYEQYF; CDR3nt: TGCAGTGCTAGGTCATGGACTAGCGGCAACTACGAGCAGTACTTC
d_gene: TRBD2; j_gene: TRBJ2-4; abundance: NA; v_gene: TRBV11-2; CDR3aa: CASSSLAGAVDIQYF; CDR3nt: TGTGCCAGCAGCAGCCTAGCGGGAGCGGTGGACATTCAGTACTTC
d_gene: NA; j_gene: TRBJ2-2; abundance: NA; v_gene: TRBV7-3; CDR3aa: CASSYDWNTGELFF; CDR3nt: TGTGCCAGCAGCTACGACTGGAACACCGGGGAGCTGTTTTTT
d_gene: TRBD2; j_gene: TRBJ2-7; abundance: many; v_gene: TRBV27; CDR3aa: CASSLEFGSSGAYEQYF; CDR3nt: TGTGCCAGCAGTTTGGAATTTGGTTCTAGCGGGGCCTACGAGCAGTACTTC
d_gene: TRBD1; j_gene: TRBJ2-7; abundance: NA; v_gene: TRBV5-1; CDR3aa: CASSPSGQGRRAGEQYF; CDR3nt: TGCGCCAGCAGCCCTTCGGGACAGGGGCGTCGGGCGGGCGAGCAGTACTTC
d_gene: TRBD1; j_gene: TRBJ1-5; abundance: NA; v_gene: TRBV6-1; CDR3aa: CASSAGTGGFGNQPQHF; CDR3nt: TGTGCCAGCAGTGCCGGGACAGGGGGCTTTGGCAATCAGCCCCAGCATTTT
d_gene: NA; j_gene: TRBJ1-1; abundance: few; v_gene: TRBV12-3/TRBV12-4; CDR3aa: CASSPIRFRGAEAFF; CDR3nt: TGTGCCAGCAGTCCGATCAGGTTCCGGGGGGCTGAAGCTTTCTTT
d_gene: NA; j_gene: TRBJ2-5; abundance: NA; v_gene: TRBV29-1; CDR3aa: CSVDSGTSIQYF; CDR3nt: TGCAGCGTTGATTCCGGGACGTCGATCCAGTACTTC
d_gene: NA; j_gene: TRBJ1-2; abundance: NA; v_gene: TRBV20-1; CDR3aa: CSARRGGTNYGYTF; CDR3nt: TGCAGTGCTCGTCGCGGGGGGACTAACTATGGCTACACCTTC
d_gene: TRBD1; j_gene: TRBJ1-4; abundance: few; v_gene: TRBV5-1; CDR3aa: CASSRTREQGLGEKLFF; CDR3nt: TGCGCCAGCAGCCGGACACGGGAACAGGGGCTGGGAGAAAAACTGTTTTTT
d_gene: TRBD2; j_gene: TRBJ2-3; abundance: few; v_gene: TRBV20-1; CDR3aa: CSAVASGSFSTDTQYF; CDR3nt: TGCAGTGCGGTCGCTAGCGGGAGCTTTAGCACAGATACGCAGTATTTT
d_gene: NA; j_gene: TRBJ2-1; abundance: NA; v_gene: TRBV2; CDR3aa: CASKLPSGMGDNEQFF; CDR3nt: TGTGCCAGCAAGCTCCCCTCGGGGATGGGAGACAATGAGCAGTTCTTC
d_gene: NA; j_gene: TRBJ1-2; abundance: few; v_gene: TRBV29-1; CDR3aa: CSVEAGHSGYTF; CDR3nt: TGCAGCGTTGAAGCCGGCCACAGTGGCTACACCTTC
d_gene: NA; j_gene: TRBJ2-5; abundance: NA; v_gene: TRBV2; CDR3aa: CASSEAQVQETQYF; CDR3nt: TGTGCCAGCAGTGAAGCGCAGGTCCAGGAGACCCAGTACTTC
d_gene: NA; j_gene: TRBJ1-1; abundance: NA; v_gene: TRBV27; CDR3aa: CASSYRRSNTEAFF; CDR3nt: TGTGCCAGCAGTTACAGACGCTCGAACACTGAAGCTTTCTTT
d_gene: NA; j_gene: TRBJ1-2; abundance: NA; v_gene: TRBV30; CDR3aa: CAWNEGLGGGYTF; CDR3nt: TGTGCCTGGAACGAGGGACTAGGAGGCGGCTACACCTTC
d_gene: NA; j_gene: TRBJ1-3; abundance: NA; v_gene: TRBV11-2; CDR3aa: CASSLFGLGNTIYF; CDR3nt: TGTGCCAGCAGCTTATTTGGGCTTGGAAACACCATATATTTT
d_gene: NA; j_gene: TRBJ2-5; abundance: NA; v_gene: TRBV10-3; CDR3aa: CATADSERETQYF; CDR3nt: TGTGCCACCGCAGACTCTGAACGGGAGACCCAGTACTTC
d_gene: TRBD2; j_gene: TRBJ2-3; abundance: once; v_gene: TRBV10-2; CDR3aa: CASSDRGLSTDTQYF; CDR3nt: TGCGCCAGCAGTGATAGGGGACTAAGCACAGATACGCAGTATTTT
d_gene: TRBD2; j_gene: TRBJ2-7; abundance: many; v_gene: TRBV27; CDR3aa: CASSQIAGPYEQYF; CDR3nt: TGTGCCAGCAGTCAAATAGCGGGACCCTACGAGCAGTACTTC
d_gene: NA; j_gene: TRBJ2-5; abundance: few; v_gene: TRBV7-9; CDR3aa: CASRTPAQETQYF; CDR3nt: TGTGCCAGTCGGACTCCCGCCCAAGAGACCCAGTACTTC
d_gene: NA; j_gene: TRBJ1-3; abundance: NA; v_gene: TRBV5-1; CDR3aa: CASSSATLSSGNTIYF; CDR3nt: TGCGCCAGCAGCTCCGCGACACTAAGCTCTGGAAACACCATATATTTT
d_gene: NA; j_gene: TRBJ2-7; abundance: NA; v_gene: TRBV20-1; CDR3aa: CSARDPLDQAKQYF; CDR3nt: TGCAGTGCTAGAGATCCCCTGGACCAAGCGAAGCAGTACTTC
d_gene: NA; j_gene: TRBJ2-5; abundance: many; v_gene: TRBV20-1; CDR3aa: CSAIGTGETQYF; CDR3nt: TGCAGTGCTATCGGGACCGGAGAGACCCAGTACTTC
d_gene: NA; j_gene: TRBJ2-3; abundance: few; v_gene: TRBV24-1; CDR3aa: CATSLGTDTQYF; CDR3nt: TGTGCCACCAGTCTTGGCACAGATACGCAGTATTTT
d_gene: TRBD2; j_gene: TRBJ2-2; abundance: NA; v_gene: TRBV29-1; CDR3aa: CSVETSGRRTGELFF; CDR3nt: TGCAGCGTTGAGACTAGCGGGAGGCGGACCGGGGAGCTGTTTTTT
d_gene: TRBD2; j_gene: TRBJ2-1; abundance: NA; v_gene: TRBV20-1; CDR3aa: CSASGRARGDEQFF; CDR3nt: TGCAGTGCTAGCGGGAGGGCCCGGGGGGATGAGCAGTTCTTC
d_gene: NA; j_gene: TRBJ2-3; abundance: few; v_gene: TRBV12-3/TRBV12-4; CDR3aa: CASSLLRPRDTQYF; CDR3nt: TGTGCCAGCAGTCTTCTCCGCCCGAGGGATACGCAGTATTTT
d_gene: NA; j_gene: TRBJ2-7; abundance: NA; v_gene: TRBV6-2/TRBV6-3; CDR3aa: CASSAPNYEQYF; CDR3nt: TGTGCCAGCAGTGCCCCCAACTACGAGCAGTACTTC
d_gene: NA; j_gene: TRBJ2-3; abundance: NA; v_gene: TRBV29-1; CDR3aa: CSVDVSDTQYF; CDR3nt: TGCAGCGTTGACGTCTCCGATACGCAGTATTTT
d_gene: TRBD1; j_gene: TRBJ2-7; abundance: NA; v_gene: TRBV15; CDR3aa: CATSKGTDFYEQYF; CDR3nt: TGTGCCACTTCTAAAGGGACAGATTTTTACGAGCAGTACTTC
d_gene: NA; j_gene: TRBJ2-1; abundance: few; v_gene: TRBV5-5; CDR3aa: CASSLLGLIIDEQFF; CDR3nt: TGTGCCAGCAGCTTGTTAGGGCTAATCATCGATGAGCAGTTCTTC
d_gene: TRBD2; j_gene: TRBJ2-1; abundance: NA; v_gene: TRBV11-3; CDR3aa: CASSFSGTSGFSDDEQFF; CDR3nt: TGTGCCAGCAGCTTTTCCGGGACTAGCGGCTTTTCCGACGATGAGCAGTTCTTC
d_gene: NA; j_gene: TRBJ2-1; abundance: NA; v_gene: TRBV5-1; CDR3aa: CASSVIAPSLGNEQFF; CDR3nt: TGCGCCAGCAGCGTAATAGCACCTTCACTGGGGAATGAGCAGTTCTTC
d_gene: TRBD1; j_gene: TRBJ1-5; abundance: NA; v_gene: TRBV6-2/TRBV6-3; CDR3aa: CASNDRADQPQHF; CDR3nt: TGTGCCAGCAACGACAGGGCTGATCAGCCCCAGCATTTT
d_gene: NA; j_gene: TRBJ1-1; abundance: many; v_gene: TRBV11-2; CDR3aa: CASSQGLFNTEAFF; CDR3nt: TGTGCCAGCAGCCAGGGACTCTTTAACACTGAAGCTTTCTTT
d_gene: TRBD2; j_gene: TRBJ2-1; abundance: many; v_gene: TRBV7-6; CDR3aa: CASSFLAGGPSGIYNEQFF; CDR3nt: TGTGCCAGCAGCTTCCTAGCGGGAGGACCCTCGGGGATATACAATGAGCAGTTCTTC
d_gene: NA; j_gene: TRBJ1-1; abundance: NA; v_gene: TRBV3-1; CDR3aa: CASSQEALMNTEAFF; CDR3nt: TGTGCCAGCAGCCAAGAAGCACTTATGAACACTGAAGCTTTCTTT
d_gene: TRBD1; j_gene: TRBJ2-7; abundance: NA; v_gene: TRBV5-4; CDR3aa: CASSSSTGGPYEQYF; CDR3nt: TGTGCCAGCAGCTCATCAACAGGGGGCCCCTACGAGCAGTACTTC
d_gene: TRBD2; j_gene: TRBJ2-7; abundance: few; v_gene: TRBV19; CDR3aa: CASSIKGAGDLEQYF; CDR3nt: TGTGCCAGTAGTATAAAGGGAGCGGGAGATCTCGAGCAGTACTTC
d_gene: NA; j_gene: TRBJ2-1; abundance: NA; v_gene: TRBV9; CDR3aa: CASSVGFNKGNEQFF; CDR3nt: TGTGCCAGCAGCGTAGGATTCAACAAAGGCAATGAGCAGTTCTTC
d_gene: TRBD2; j_gene: TRBJ2-1; abundance: NA; v_gene: TRBV9; CDR3aa: CASSASTSGNNNEQFF; CDR3nt: TGTGCCAGCAGCGCCTCGACTAGCGGAAACAACAATGAGCAGTTCTTC
d_gene: NA; j_gene: TRBJ2-7; abundance: few; v_gene: TRBV29-1; CDR3aa: CSVALGYEQYF; CDR3nt: TGCAGCGTTGCCCTCGGCTACGAGCAGTACTTC
d_gene: TRBD1; j_gene: TRBJ1-2; abundance: NA; v_gene: TRBV18; CDR3aa: CASSPNPGQDGYTF; CDR3nt: TGTGCCAGCTCACCGAATCCCGGACAGGACGGCTACACCTTC
d_gene: NA; j_gene: TRBJ2-7; abundance: NA; v_gene: TRBV13; CDR3aa: CASSLSSGASSYEQYF; CDR3nt: TGTGCCAGCAGCTTATCTTCAGGGGCCAGCTCCTACGAGCAGTACTTC
d_gene: TRBD1; j_gene: TRBJ1-2; abundance: NA; v_gene: TRBV9; CDR3aa: CASSVLTGVGYGYTF; CDR3nt: TGTGCCAGCAGCGTCCTGACAGGGGTGGGCTATGGCTACACCTTC
d_gene: TRBD1; j_gene: TRBJ1-2; abundance: NA; v_gene: TRBV18; CDR3aa: CASSPPSDRGLVLYGYTF; CDR3nt: TGTGCCAGCTCACCACCGTCGGACAGGGGGCTTGTGCTCTATGGCTACACCTTC
d_gene: NA; j_gene: TRBJ2-7; abundance: few; v_gene: TRBV20-1; CDR3aa: CSATREYEQYF; CDR3nt: TGCAGTGCTACGAGAGAGTACGAGCAGTACTTC
d_gene: TRBD1; j_gene: TRBJ1-5; abundance: few; v_gene: TRBV20-1; CDR3aa: CSARVTGDEPQHF; CDR3nt: TGCAGTGCTAGAGTTACAGGGGATGAGCCCCAGCATTTT
d_gene: NA; j_gene: TRBJ2-5; abundance: many; v_gene: TRBV7-8; CDR3aa: CASSPREELETQYF; CDR3nt: TGTGCCAGCAGCCCCCGGGAAGAGCTAGAGACCCAGTACTTC